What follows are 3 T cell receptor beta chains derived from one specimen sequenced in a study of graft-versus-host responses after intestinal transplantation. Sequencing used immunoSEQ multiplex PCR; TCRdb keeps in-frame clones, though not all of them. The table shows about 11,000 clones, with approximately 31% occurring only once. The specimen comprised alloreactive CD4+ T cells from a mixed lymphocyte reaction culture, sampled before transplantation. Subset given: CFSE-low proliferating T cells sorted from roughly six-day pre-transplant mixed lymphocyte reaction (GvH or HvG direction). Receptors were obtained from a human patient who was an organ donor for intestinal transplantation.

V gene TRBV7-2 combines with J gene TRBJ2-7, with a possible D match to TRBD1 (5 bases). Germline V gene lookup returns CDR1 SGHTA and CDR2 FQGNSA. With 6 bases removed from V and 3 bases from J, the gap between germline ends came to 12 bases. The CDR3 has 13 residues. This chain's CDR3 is CASRGQGVYEQYF. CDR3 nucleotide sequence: TGTGCCAGCAGGGGGCAGGGTGTCTACGAGCAGTACTTC.

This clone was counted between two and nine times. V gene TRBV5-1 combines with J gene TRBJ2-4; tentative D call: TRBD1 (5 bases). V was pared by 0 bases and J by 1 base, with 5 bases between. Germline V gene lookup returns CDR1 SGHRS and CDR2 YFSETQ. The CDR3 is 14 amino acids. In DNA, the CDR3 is TGCGCCAGCAGCTTGGAGGGGGCCAAAAACATTCAGTACTTC. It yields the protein CASSLEGAKNIQYF.

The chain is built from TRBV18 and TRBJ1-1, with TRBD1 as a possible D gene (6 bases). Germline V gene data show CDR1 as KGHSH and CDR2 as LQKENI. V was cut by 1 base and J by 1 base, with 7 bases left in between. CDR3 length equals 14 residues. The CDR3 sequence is CASSPRQANTEAFF. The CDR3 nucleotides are TGTGCCAGCTCACCACGACAGGCGAACACTGAAGCTTTCTTT.